Shown below are 16 T cell receptor beta chains from a single sample sequenced in a study of cytomegalovirus exposure and HLA in healthy donors. Amplification used 60 Vbeta primers and 13 Jbeta primers. Method: immunoSEQ multiplex PCR; TCRdb's copy keeps in-frame clones and lacks some. This sample carries around 130,000 clones, around 84% of them seen once, and the ten largest clones take approximately 3%. The sample comprised PBMCs. The source of these receptors is a young woman in good health and CMV-seropositive.

This clone was seen more than once but under ten times. This chain connects TRBV9 to TRBJ2-3; 11 nucleotides align to TRBD2. CDR1 is SGDLS, CDR2 YYNGEE, per germline. The CDR3 is 18 residues long. The trim removed 3 bases at V and 2 bases at J, leaving 11 bases unmatched. The chain's CDR3 is CASSATAGTSGFTDTQYF. In DNA, the CDR3 is TGTGCCAGCAGCGCAACCGCCGGGACTAGCGGTTTCACAGATACGCAGTATTTT.

The V and J genes are TRBV30 and TRBJ1-1; D not certain. The CDR3 totals 12 residues. The germline V gene encodes CDR1 GTSNPN and CDR2 SVGIG (reference sequence). Trimming left V 4 bases short and J 7 bases short, with 13 bases between. CDR3 protein: CAWTHPGIEAFF. CDR3 coding DNA: TGTGCCTGGACCCACCCGGGGATTGAAGCTTTCTTT. Filled out from reference TRBV30 and TRBJ1-1, the complete variable domain reads SQTIHQWPATLVQPVGSPLSLECTVEGTSNPNLYWYRQAAGRGLQLLFYSVGIGQISSEVPQNLSASRPQDRQFILSSKKLLLSDSGFYLCAWTHPGIEAFFGQGTRLTVV.

This clone was counted a few times. J is TRBJ2-3 and V is TRBV25-1; 7 bases agree with TRBD1. Germline CDR1 MGHDK, CDR2 SYGVNS. The V segment lost 4 bases and the J segment 3 bases; nucleotides outside the gene matches: 13. The CDR3 has 17 residues. The CDR3, as DNA: TGTGCCAGCAGTGGCATTGAGGGGGCCGCGGAAACAGATACGCAGTATTTT. Encoded protein: CASSGIEGAAETDTQYF.

This chain uses TRBV2 with TRBJ1-2; D is perhaps TRBD1 (6 bases). The CDR3 sequence is 12 residues long. Per the germline V gene, CDR1 is SNHLY and CDR2 is FYNNEI. V was shortened by 6 bases and J by 4 bases, with 9 bases between the two germline ends. CDR3 sequence reads: CASRDSPYGYTF. Here the CDR3 DNA reads TGTGCCAGCAGGGACAGCCCCTATGGCTACACCTTC.

CDR3 bases: TGTGCCAGCTCACAGGCAGGGACTGAAGATACGCAGTATTTT. Translation gives CASSQAGTEDTQYF. The V gene is TRBV18, the J gene TRBJ2-3, with a tentative D call TRBD2 (6 bases). Germline lookup yields CDR1 KGHSH and CDR2 LQKENI. The V end was cut by 4 bases, the J end by 5 bases, with 13 bases between. This CDR3 is built from 14 residues.

The chain recombines TRBV27 with TRBJ2-7, with 10 bases that match TRBD2. Germline CDR1 MNHEY, CDR2 SMNVEV (reference sequence). The length of the CDR3 is 15 residues. With V trimmed by 3 bases and J by 5 bases, 7 bases remained unmatched. CDR3 bases: TGTGCCAGCAGTTTCGGAACTAGCGGGGTGGACGAGCAGTACTTC. It codes for CASSFGTSGVDEQYF.

V gene TRBV7-6 combines with J gene TRBJ2-7; 11 nucleotides align to TRBD1. The CDR3 sequence is 15 residues long. CDR1 is SGHVS, CDR2 FNYEAQ, per germline. With 5 bases clipped from V and 5 bases from J, the junction kept 8 bases outside the gene matches. The CDR3 DNA sequence: TGTGCCAGCAGCATGATGGACAGGGGGCTAAACGAGCAGTACTTC. Protein: CASSMMDRGLNEQYF.

V is TRBV19 and J is TRBJ2-5, with D tentatively TRBD1 (6 bases). Germline values: CDR1 LNHDA, CDR2 SQIVND (reference sequence). V was pared by 5 bases and J by 2 bases, with 12 bases between. This CDR3 is built from 14 residues. The DNA of the CDR3 is TGTGCCAGTAGTGTAGGACAGCTTCAAGAGACCCAGTACTTC. This translates into CASSVGQLQETQYF.

The rearrangement links TRBV19 to TRBJ2-7, with D perhaps TRBD1 (5 bases). Germline CDR1 and CDR2: LNHDA and SQIVND (reference sequence). The CDR3 has 13 residues. V lost 4 bases to trimming and J lost 10 bases, with 17 bases between them. The CDR3 DNA follows: TGTGCCAGTAGTACCCCCCAGGGCCAAACTCAGTACTTC. Translating it yields CASSTPQGQTQYF. Supplemented by reference TRBV19 and TRBJ2-7, the full variable domain reads DGGITQSPKYLFRKEGQNVTLSCEQNLNHDAMYWYRQDPGQGLRLIYYSQIVNDFQKGDIAEGYSVSREKKESFPLTVTSAQKNPTAFYLCASSTPQGQTQYFGPGTRLTVT.

V usage is TRBV4-1 and J usage is TRBJ2-7; the D is unclear. In germline, CDR1 is MGHRA, CDR2 YSYEKL. The CDR3 consists of 14 residues. Trimming stripped 5 bases from V and 2 bases from J, with 13 bases between. The CDR3 bases are TGCGCCAGCAGCTCAAACCTCCTAACCTACGAGCAGTACTTC. Translation gives CASSSNLLTYEQYF.

The CDR3 region has the DNA TGTGCCAGCAGCCCGTGGGGACTAGCGGGGGGGCAGTCAGATACGCAGTATTTT. This translates into CASSPWGLAGGQSDTQYF. The chain joins TRBV9 to TRBJ2-3; 16 bases match TRBD2. The germline CDR1 and CDR2 sequences are SGDLS and YYNGEE. The CDR3 has 18 amino acids. V gave up 4 bases and J gave up 4 bases; unmatched junction bases: 9.

This chain connects TRBV25-1 to TRBJ1-6; D is unresolved. The germline V and J ends were trimmed by 0 bases and 6 bases, with 9 bases remaining between them. Germline V gene lookup returns CDR1 MGHDK and CDR2 SYGVNS. The CDR3 contains 15 residues. The CDR3 nucleotides are TGTGCCAGCAGTGAATATTTCCTTTCTAATTCACCCCTCCACTTT. Protein: CASSEYFLSNSPLHF.

The chain recombines TRBV5-1 with TRBJ2-5; TRBD1 matches at 9 bases. The CDR3 consists of 16 residues. Germline loops: CDR1 SGHRS, CDR2 YFSETQ. With 1 base clipped from V and 4 bases from J, the junction kept 8 bases outside the gene matches. The CDR3 loop reads CASSLMGQGGRETQYF. CDR3 DNA: TGCGCCAGCAGCTTGATGGGACAGGGTGGGCGAGAGACCCAGTACTTC.

V usage is TRBV9 and J usage is TRBJ1-3; 7 bases align to TRBD1. Losses at the gene ends were 2 bases for V and 0 bases for J; bases not matched to a gene: 2. This CDR3 has 15 amino acids. CDR1 SGDLS and CDR2 YYNGEE come from the germline V gene. CDR3 nucleotides: TGTGCCAGCAGCGTGGACAGGATCTCTGGAAACACCATATATTTT. Protein: CASSVDRISGNTIYF.

A single count supports this clone. The same CDR3 is also encoded by other DNA sequences in this sample. The chain links TRBV10-2 to TRBJ1-1; TRBD1 aligns across 9 bases. With 6 bases clipped from V and 1 base from J, the junction kept 0 bases outside the gene matches. Germline CDR1 WSHSY, CDR2 SAAADI. The CDR3 runs 13 residues. For the CDR3, the DNA is TGCGCCAGCAGGGGACAGGGGAACACTGAAGCTTTCTTT. Amino acid sequence: CASRGQGNTEAFF.

The CDR3 nucleotides read TGTGCCAGTAGTATAGCCGGGCTAGCAAAGATCAATGAGCAGTTCTTC. It is translated as CASSIAGLAKINEQFF. The chain carries TRBV19 and TRBJ2-1; TRBD2 might be the D (5 bases). The V gene lost 1 base and the J gene lost 6 bases, with 16 bases spanning the gap. The germline CDR1 and CDR2 sequences are LNHDA and SQIVND (reference sequence). This CDR3 spans 16 amino acids.